The present T cell receptor beta chain was sequenced within a study of CD8+CD57+ T cells in acquired aplastic anemia. Study-level results: Patients and controls had CD8+ Simpson's diversity values that were not significantly distinct.

All patients picked for sequencing had shown, by flow cytometry, an expansion of CD8+CD57+ cells. Profiles of TCR beta VDJ and CDR3 were generated from a genomic DNA template. TCRdb recomputed calls from the reads with MiXCR, one row per CDR3 protein. The sample has some 160,000 distinct CDR3 sequences; around half are singletons. About this clonotype: The antigen is unknown. At one end, the junction sequence differs from germline, possibly due to a read error.

The CDR3 runs to 13 residues. In germline, CDR1 is LNHDA, CDR2 SQIVND (reference sequence). The sequence came from a human donor with aplastic anemia. Specimen: sorted CD4+, CD8+, or CD8+CD57+ T cells (not recorded which) from PBMCs. The chain employs TRBV19 and TRBJ2-1, with D hard to call. CDR3 residues: CASSIAPYNEQFF. The CDR3 bases are TGCGCCAGTAGTATAGCACCCTACAATGAGCAGTTCTTC.